This T cell receptor (beta chain) came from a study of blood T cell repertoires in COVID-19. Study summary: Donors in the United States, Italy and Spain gave samples during acute or convalescent COVID-19.

This clone was detected only once. Clones were sequenced by immunoSEQ multiplex PCR, and TCRdb holds only the in-frame ones, with some missing. The table lists about 150,000 clones, 87% of them singletons. The CDR3 length is 17 residues. V was clipped by 1 base and J by 3 bases; unmatched bases: 9. CDR1 GTSNPN and CDR2 SVGIG come from the germline V gene (reference sequence). Sequenced sample: peripheral blood. The gene calls are TRBV30 and TRBJ2-5; 12 positions match TRBD1. The receptor was derived from an older man with acute or convalescent COVID-19. This CDR3 is CAWSGGTGGVRKETQYF. CDR3 DNA sequence: TGTGCCTGGAGTGGTGGGACAGGGGGCGTTAGAAAAGAGACCCAGTACTTC.